The sequence of this T cell receptor (beta chain) was determined in a study of blood T cell repertoires in COVID-19. The overall study: In each case, the material was cDNA or gDNA derived from T cells, B-cell-depleted T cells, or PBMCs.

Resolution of symptoms, clearance, or two negative PCRs was present in recovered Cohort 3 donors. This table comes from immunoSEQ multiplex PCR, and its TCRdb copy is limited to in-frame clones, with some not included. The sample includes around 280,000 clones, 87% of them seen just once. The germline V gene encodes CDR1 MDHEN and CDR2 SYDVKM. The CDR3 extends over 14 amino acids. V shed 7 bases and J shed 4 bases, with 17 bases lying between them. This chain links TRBV28 with TRBJ2-7, with D maybe TRBD2 (6 bases). The clonotype was recovered from a middle-aged woman who had recovered from COVID-19. Sequenced material: PBMCs or T cells enriched from blood (not recorded which). The CDR3 DNA follows: TGTGCCAGCACTCCAGGGCGGGACCCATACGAGCAGTACTTC. Translated: CASTPGRDPYEQYF.